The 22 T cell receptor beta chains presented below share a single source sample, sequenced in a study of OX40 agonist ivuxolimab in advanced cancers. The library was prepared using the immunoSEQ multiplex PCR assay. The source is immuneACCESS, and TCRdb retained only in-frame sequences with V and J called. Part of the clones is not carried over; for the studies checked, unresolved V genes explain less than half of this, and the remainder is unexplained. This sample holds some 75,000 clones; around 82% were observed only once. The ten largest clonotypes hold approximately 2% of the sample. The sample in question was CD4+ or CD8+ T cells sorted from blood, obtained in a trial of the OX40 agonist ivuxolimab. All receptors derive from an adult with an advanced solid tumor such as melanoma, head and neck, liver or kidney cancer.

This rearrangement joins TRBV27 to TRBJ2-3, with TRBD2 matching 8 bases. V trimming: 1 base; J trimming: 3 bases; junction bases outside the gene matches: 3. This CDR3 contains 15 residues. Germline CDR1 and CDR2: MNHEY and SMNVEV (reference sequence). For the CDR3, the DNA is TGTGCCAGCAGTTTATATACGGGGGGGACAGATACGCAGTATTTT. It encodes CASSLYTGGTDTQYF.

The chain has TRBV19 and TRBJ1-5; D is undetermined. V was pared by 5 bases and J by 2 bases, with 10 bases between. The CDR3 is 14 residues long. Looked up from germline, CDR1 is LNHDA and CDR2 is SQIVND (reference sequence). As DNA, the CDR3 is TGTGCCAGTAGTCATCGGGCGGGCAATCAGCCCCAGCATTTT. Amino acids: CASSHRAGNQPQHF.

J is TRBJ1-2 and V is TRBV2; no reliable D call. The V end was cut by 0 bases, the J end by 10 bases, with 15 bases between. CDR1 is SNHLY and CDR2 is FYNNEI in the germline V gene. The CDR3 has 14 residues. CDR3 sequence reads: CASSEARSIRAYTF. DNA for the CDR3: TGTGCCAGCAGTGAAGCGCGCTCAATCCGGGCCTACACCTTC.

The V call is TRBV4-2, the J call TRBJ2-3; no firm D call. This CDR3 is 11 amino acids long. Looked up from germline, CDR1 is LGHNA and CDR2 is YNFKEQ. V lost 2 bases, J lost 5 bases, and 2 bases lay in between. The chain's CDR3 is CASSQQDTQYF. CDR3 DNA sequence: TGTGCCAGCAGCCAACAAGATACGCAGTATTTT.

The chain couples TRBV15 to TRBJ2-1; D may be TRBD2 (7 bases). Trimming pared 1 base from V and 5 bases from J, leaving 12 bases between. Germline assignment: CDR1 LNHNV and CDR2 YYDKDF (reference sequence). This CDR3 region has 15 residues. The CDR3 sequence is CATSRVRGADNEQFF. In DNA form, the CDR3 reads TGTGCCACCAGCAGAGTTCGGGGGGCGGACAATGAGCAGTTCTTC.

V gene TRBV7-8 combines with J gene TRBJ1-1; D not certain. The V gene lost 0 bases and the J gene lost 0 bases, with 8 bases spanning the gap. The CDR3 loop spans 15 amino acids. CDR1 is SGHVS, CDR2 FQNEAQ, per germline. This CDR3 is CASSLAAQVNTEAFF. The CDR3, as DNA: TGTGCCAGCAGCTTAGCGGCTCAGGTGAACACTGAAGCTTTCTTT.

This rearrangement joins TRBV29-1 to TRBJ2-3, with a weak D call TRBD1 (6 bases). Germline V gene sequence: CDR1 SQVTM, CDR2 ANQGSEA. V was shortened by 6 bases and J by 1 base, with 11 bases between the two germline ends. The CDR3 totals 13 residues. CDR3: CSVQTGGTDTQYF. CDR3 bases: TGCAGCGTCCAGACAGGAGGCACAGATACGCAGTATTTT.

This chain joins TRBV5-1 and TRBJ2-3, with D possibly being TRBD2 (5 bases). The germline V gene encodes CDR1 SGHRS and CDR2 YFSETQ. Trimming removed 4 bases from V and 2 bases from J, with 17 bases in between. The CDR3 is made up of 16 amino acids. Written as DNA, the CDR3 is TGCGCCAGCAGCGGACGAGAGGGTGGGGTCACAGATACGCAGTATTTT. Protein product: CASSGREGGVTDTQYF. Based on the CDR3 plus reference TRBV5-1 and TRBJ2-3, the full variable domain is KAGVTQTPRYLIKTRGQQVTLSCSPISGHRSVSWYQQTPGQGLQFLFEYFSETQRNKGNFPGRFSGRQFSNSRSEMNVSTLELGDSALYLCASSGREGGVTDTQYFGPGTRLTVL.

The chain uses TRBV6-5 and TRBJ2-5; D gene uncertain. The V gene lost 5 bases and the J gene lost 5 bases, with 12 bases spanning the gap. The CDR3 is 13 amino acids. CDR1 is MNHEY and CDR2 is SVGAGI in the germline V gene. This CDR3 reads CASSVSFRETQYF. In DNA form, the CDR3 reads TGTGCCAGCAGTGTCAGCTTTCGGGAGACCCAGTACTTC.

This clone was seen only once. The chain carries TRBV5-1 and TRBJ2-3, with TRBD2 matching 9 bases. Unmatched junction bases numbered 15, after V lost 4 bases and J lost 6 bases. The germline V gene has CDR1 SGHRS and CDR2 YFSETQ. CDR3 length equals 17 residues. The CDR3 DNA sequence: TGCGCCAGCAGCCTCCCCGTTAGCGGGAGCCTTTCCGATACGCAGTATTTT. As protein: CASSLPVSGSLSDTQYF.

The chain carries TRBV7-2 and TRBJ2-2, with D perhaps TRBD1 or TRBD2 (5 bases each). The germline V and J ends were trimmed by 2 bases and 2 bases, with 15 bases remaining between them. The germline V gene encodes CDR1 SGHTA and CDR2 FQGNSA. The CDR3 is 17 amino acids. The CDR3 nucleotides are TGTGCCAGCAGCTTACCAGGGCGGGTTCCTAACACCGGGGAGCTGTTTTTT. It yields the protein CASSLPGRVPNTGELFF.

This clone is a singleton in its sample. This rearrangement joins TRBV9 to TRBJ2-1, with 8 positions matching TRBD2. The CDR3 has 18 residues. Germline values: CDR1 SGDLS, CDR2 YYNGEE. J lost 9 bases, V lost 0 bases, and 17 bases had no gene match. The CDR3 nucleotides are TGTGCCAGCAGCGTAGCGATATGGAGCGGGAGTTCATTGCGTGAGCAGTTCTTC. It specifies CASSVAIWSGSSLREQFF.

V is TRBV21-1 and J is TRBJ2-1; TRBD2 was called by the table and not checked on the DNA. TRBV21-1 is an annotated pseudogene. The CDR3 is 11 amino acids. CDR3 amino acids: CASGPGGEQFF. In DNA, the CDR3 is TGTGCCAGTGGGCCCGGGGGGGAGCAGTTCTTC.

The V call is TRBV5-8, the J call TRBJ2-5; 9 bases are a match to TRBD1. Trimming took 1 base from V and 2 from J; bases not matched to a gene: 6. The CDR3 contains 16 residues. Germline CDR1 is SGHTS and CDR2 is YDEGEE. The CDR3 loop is CASSLKGDRVQETQYF. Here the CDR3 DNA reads TGTGCCAGCAGCTTGAAGGGGGACAGGGTACAAGAGACCCAGTACTTC.

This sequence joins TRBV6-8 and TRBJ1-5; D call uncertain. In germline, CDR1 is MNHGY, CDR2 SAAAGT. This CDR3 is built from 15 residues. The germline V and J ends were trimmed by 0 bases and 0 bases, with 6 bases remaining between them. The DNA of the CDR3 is TGTGCCAGCAGTTACTCGACACCTAGCAATCAGCCCCAGCATTTT. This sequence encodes CASSYSTPSNQPQHF.

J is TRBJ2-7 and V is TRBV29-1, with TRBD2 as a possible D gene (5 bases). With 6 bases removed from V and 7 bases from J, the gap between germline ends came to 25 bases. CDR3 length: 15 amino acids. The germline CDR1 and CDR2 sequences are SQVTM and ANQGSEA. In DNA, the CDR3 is TGCAGCGTAGCCCGAGACGGGAATCCCCCCTTAGAGCAGTACTTC. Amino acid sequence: CSVARDGNPPLEQYF.

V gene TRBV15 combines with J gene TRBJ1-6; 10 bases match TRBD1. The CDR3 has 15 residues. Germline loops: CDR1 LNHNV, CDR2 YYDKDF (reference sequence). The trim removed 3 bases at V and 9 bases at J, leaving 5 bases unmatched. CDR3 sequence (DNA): TGTGCCACCAGCAGGACAGGGGGCCGGGGTTCACCCCTCCACTTT. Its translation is CATSRTGGRGSPLHF.

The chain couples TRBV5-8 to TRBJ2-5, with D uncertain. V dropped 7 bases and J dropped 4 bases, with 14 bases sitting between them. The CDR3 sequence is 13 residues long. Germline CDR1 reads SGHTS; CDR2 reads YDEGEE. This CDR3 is CASLSGRRETQYF. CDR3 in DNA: TGTGCCAGCCTTTCGGGCAGAAGAGAGACCCAGTACTTC.

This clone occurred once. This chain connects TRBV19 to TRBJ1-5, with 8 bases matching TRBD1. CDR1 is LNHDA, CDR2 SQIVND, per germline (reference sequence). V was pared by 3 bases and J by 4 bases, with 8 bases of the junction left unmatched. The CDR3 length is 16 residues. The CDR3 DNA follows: TGTGCCAGTAGTATCTCAGGGGGCTTTGGGAATCAGCCCCAGCATTTT. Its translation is CASSISGGFGNQPQHF.

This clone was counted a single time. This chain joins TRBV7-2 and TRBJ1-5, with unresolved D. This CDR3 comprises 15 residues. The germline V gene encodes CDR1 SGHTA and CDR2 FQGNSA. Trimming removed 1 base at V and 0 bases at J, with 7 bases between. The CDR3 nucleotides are TGTGCCAGCAGCTTAGGTCCTAATAGCAATCAGCCCCAGCATTTT. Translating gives CASSLGPNSNQPQHF.

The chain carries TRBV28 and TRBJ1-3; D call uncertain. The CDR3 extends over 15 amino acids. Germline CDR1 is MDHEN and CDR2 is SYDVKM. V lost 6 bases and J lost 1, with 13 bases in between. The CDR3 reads CASSSTAGSGNTIYF. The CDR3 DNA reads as TGTGCCAGCAGCTCTACCGCGGGATCTGGAAACACCATATATTTT.

CDR3 protein: CASSPQQGSEETQYF. The CDR3 DNA sequence: TGTGCCAGCTCACCGCAACAGGGATCCGAGGAGACCCAGTACTTC. The rearrangement links TRBV18 to TRBJ2-5, with D perhaps TRBD1 (6 bases). The germline gives CDR1 KGHSH, CDR2 LQKENI. CDR3 length: 15 amino acids. Between the trimmed V and J ends, which lost 3 bases and 5 bases, there was a span of 16 bases.